The next 5 T cell receptor beta chains were all read from a single sample in a study of shared clonotypes between healthy human individuals. Sequencing was performed with immunoSEQ multiplex PCR; in TCRdb, only in-frame clones are kept and a portion is missing. The top ten hold around 10% of the sample, which has more than 200,000 clones, over 60% seen once. Sequencing input: memory CD4+ T cells sorted from blood. Subset noted: CD45RA-negative fraction. The receptors originated from a man aged 25 to 40 in good health.

The chain uses TRBV5-1 and TRBJ2-7; possibly TRBD1 for D (5 bases). V shed 0 bases and J shed 2 bases, with 15 bases lying between them. Germline V gene lookup returns CDR1 SGHRS and CDR2 YFSETQ. The CDR3 has 16 amino acids. The CDR3: CASSLGDIQETYEQYF. The DNA of the CDR3 is TGCGCCAGCAGCTTGGGGGATATACAGGAAACCTACGAGCAGTACTTC. The whole variable domain, filled in from reference TRBV5-1 and TRBJ2-7, reads KAGVTQTPRYLIKTRGQQVTLSCSPISGHRSVSWYQQTPGQGLQFLFEYFSETQRNKGNFPGRFSGRQFSNSRSEMNVSTLELGDSALYLCASSLGDIQETYEQYFGPGTRLTVT.

This chain uses TRBV18 with TRBJ2-7; D is possibly TRBD1 (6 bases). V was cut by 1 base and J by 4 bases, with 20 bases left in between. The germline V gene has CDR1 KGHSH and CDR2 LQKENI. The CDR3 runs 17 residues. In DNA form, the CDR3 reads TGTGCCAGCTCACCACTAACTTTGGGGACAACGGATTACGAGCAGTACTTC. Its protein is CASSPLTLGTTDYEQYF. The full variable domain, completed using reference TRBV18 and TRBJ2-7, is NAGVMQNPRHLVRRRGQEARLRCSPMKGHSHVYWYRQLPEEGLKFMVYLQKENIIDESGMPKERFSAEFPKEGPSILRIQQVVRGDSAAYFCASSPLTLGTTDYEQYFGPGTRLTVT.

This sequence joins TRBV6-1 and TRBJ2-5; tentative D call: TRBD2 (6 bases). With 0 bases removed from V and 5 bases from J, the gap between germline ends came to 16 bases. CDR3 length equals 16 residues. Germline V lookup: CDR1 MNHNS, CDR2 SASEGT. The CDR3 loop is CASSEASSRGRETQYF. The CDR3 nucleotides are TGTGCCAGCAGTGAAGCGTCCTCCCGGGGGAGGGAGACCCAGTACTTC.

V and J are TRBV28 and TRBJ1-5, with D tentatively TRBD1 (6 bases). CDR3 length equals 17 residues. CDR1 is MDHEN and CDR2 is SYDVKM in the germline V gene. V was trimmed by 5 bases and J by 7 bases, leaving 24 bases between them. CDR3 loop: CASSMVAGTPLGQPQHF. CDR3 in DNA: TGTGCCAGCAGTATGGTAGCGGGGACACCATTGGGGCAGCCCCAGCATTTT.

The chain carries TRBV28 and TRBJ2-2; the D is unclear. Germline V CDR1 and CDR2: MDHEN, SYDVKM. The CDR3 consists of 14 residues. V was shortened by 3 bases and J by 1 base, with 6 bases between the two germline ends. CDR3: CASSFPMNTGELFF. As DNA, the CDR3 is TGTGCCAGCAGTTTTCCGATGAACACCGGGGAGCTGTTTTTT.